This T cell receptor (beta chain) was captured by sequencing in a study of response to subunit inactivated influenza vaccine. Germline V gives CDR1 SGHAT, CDR2 FQNNGV. CDR3 size: 15 residues. Trimming took 4 bases from V and 5 from J, leaving 15 bases between them. Via MiXCR, TCRdb re-called the RT-PCR reads, giving one row per CDR3 protein. Among roughly 760,000 distinct CDR3 sequences, approximately 21% were seen once, and the ten largest hold around 9.6%. General observations from the study: Only a handful of new T cells, the authors suggested, are recruited with each seasonal influenza vaccination.

This clonotype was recorded a few times. The antigen is undetermined. This rearrangement joins TRBV11-2 to TRBJ2-1; the D call may be TRBD1 or TRBD2 (5 bases each). This clonotype originated in a man over 45 who received an inactivated influenza vaccine. The sequencing here drew on PBMCs from blood, taken 5 days after vaccination. This chain's CDR3 is CASSSSPGPNNEQFF. The CDR3 coding sequence is TGTGCCAGCAGCTCCTCGCCGGGGCCAAACAATGAGCAGTTCTTC.